Below, 21 T cell receptor beta chains from the same sample are listed, as sequenced in a study of T cell responses to AZD1222 COVID-19 vaccine. The repertoire was sequenced with immunoSEQ multiplex PCR; TCRdb's copy has only in-frame clones and lacks some. This repertoire shows roughly 75,000 clones, 84% found once; its top ten account for 9.8%. Sequences were derived from peripheral blood, sampled on day 0 of AZD1222 vaccination. The receptors were gathered from an adult in good health.

The chain links TRBV10-1 to TRBJ1-5; 10 positions match TRBD1. CDR1 is WNHNN and CDR2 is SYGVQD in the germline V gene (reference sequence). Losses at the gene ends were 6 bases for V and 0 bases for J; bases not matched to a gene: 14. This CDR3 comprises 19 residues. The CDR3 DNA reads as TGCGCCAGCAGAGACCGGGACAGGGGCCTCCTATATAGCAATCAGCCCCAGCATTTT. Protein product: CASRDRDRGLLYSNQPQHF.

This chain connects TRBV19 to TRBJ2-7, with D maybe TRBD1 (6 bases). The V gene's germline CDR1 is LNHDA and CDR2 SQIVND (reference sequence). V shed 5 bases and J shed 2 bases, with 10 bases lying between them. This CDR3 contains 13 residues. The CDR3 here is CASSRDTAYEQYF. For the CDR3, the DNA is TGTGCCAGTAGTCGGGACACAGCCTACGAGCAGTACTTC.

The chain links TRBV28 to TRBJ1-5; D is unresolved. CDR3 length: 13 amino acids. Germline CDR1 MDHEN, CDR2 SYDVKM. Trimming stripped 6 bases from V and 4 bases from J, with 10 bases between. CDR3 region: CASRWQKNQPQHF. The CDR3 DNA reads TGTGCCAGCAGGTGGCAGAAAAATCAGCCCCAGCATTTT.

V is TRBV7-2 and J is TRBJ2-5; no reliable D call. The CDR3 is made up of 13 amino acids. V was pared by 2 bases and J by 1 base, with 5 bases between. Germline CDR1 is SGHTA and CDR2 is FQGNSA. CDR3 protein: CASSLTPQETQYF. In DNA form, the CDR3 reads TGTGCCAGCAGCTTAACCCCCCAAGAGACCCAGTACTTC.

This clone has just a few counts. The chain is built from TRBV11-2 and TRBJ2-7, with 9 bases lining up with TRBD2. CDR1 is SGHAT, CDR2 FQNNGV, per germline. This CDR3 spans 16 amino acids. The V segment lost 6 bases and the J segment 3 bases; nucleotides outside the gene matches: 12. The CDR3 DNA is TGTGCCAGCAGTTTAACGGGGGGTAGCGGGGGCTACGAGCAGTACTTC. Amino acids: CASSLTGGSGGYEQYF.

The rearrangement links TRBV25-1 to TRBJ2-7, with TRBD1 identical over 9 bases. This CDR3 spans 14 amino acids. Germline V gene sequence: CDR1 MGHDK, CDR2 SYGVNS. With V trimmed by 6 bases and J by 6 bases, 9 bases remained unmatched. DNA for the CDR3: TGTGCCAGCAGAGGGACAGGGCGGAGCGCCGAGCAGTACTTC. Translation gives CASRGTGRSAEQYF.

The chain joins TRBV19 to TRBJ1-2; D might be TRBD1 (5 bases). From germline, CDR1 is LNHDA and CDR2 SQIVND (reference sequence). V dropped 8 bases and J dropped 10 bases, with 20 bases sitting between them. CDR3 length: 13 amino acids. The CDR3 region has the DNA TGTGCCAGTGGGATAACCGGCGGGGGTGCCTACACCTTC. As protein: CASGITGGGAYTF.

The gene calls are TRBV5-1 and TRBJ1-6; possible D gene TRBD1, 5 bases. The germline gives CDR1 SGHRS, CDR2 YFSETQ. The ends were cut back, 7 bases at V and 7 bases at J, with 18 bases in the middle. The CDR3 spans 15 residues. The CDR3 sequence is CASRSGTGGNSPLHF. The CDR3 DNA sequence: TGCGCCAGCCGCTCCGGTACAGGAGGCAATTCACCCCTCCACTTT.

V is TRBV19 and J is TRBJ1-1; 7 bases map to TRBD1. The CDR3 contains 13 residues. The germline V gene has CDR1 LNHDA and CDR2 SQIVND (reference sequence). J gave up 5 bases and V 3 bases, and 3 bases lay outside the gene matches. The CDR3: CASSILTGTEAFF. CDR3 DNA: TGTGCCAGTAGTATCCTGACAGGGACTGAAGCTTTCTTT. Together with reference TRBV19 and TRBJ1-1, the CDR3 gives the full variable domain: DGGITQSPKYLFRKEGQNVTLSCEQNLNHDAMYWYRQDPGQGLRLIYYSQIVNDFQKGDIAEGYSVSREKKESFPLTVTSAQKNPTAFYLCASSILTGTEAFFGQGTRLTVV.

The V and J genes are TRBV6-5 and TRBJ2-5; 12 nucleotides line up with TRBD2. The germline V gene encodes CDR1 MNHEY and CDR2 SVGAGI. V dropped 5 bases and J dropped 3; count of bases not matched to a gene: 1. This CDR3 is built from 14 residues. The CDR3, as DNA: TGTGCCAGCAGTCGGACTAGCGGGGAAGAGACCCAGTACTTC. Protein product: CASSRTSGEETQYF.

The chain links TRBV18 to TRBJ1-1; D is possibly TRBD1 (6 bases). Looked up from germline, CDR1 is KGHSH and CDR2 is LQKENI. The CDR3 runs 16 residues. V lost 0 bases, J lost 4 bases, and 15 bases lay in between. The CDR3 sequence: CASSPPPTGRPTEAFF. DNA of the CDR3: TGTGCCAGCTCACCACCACCAACAGGGAGGCCCACTGAAGCTTTCTTT.

This rearrangement joins TRBV15 to TRBJ1-5; D gene ambiguous. The CDR3 consists of 14 residues. V was trimmed by 5 bases and J by 2 bases, leaving 10 bases between them. The germline gives CDR1 LNHNV, CDR2 YYDKDF (reference sequence). The CDR3, as DNA: TGTGCCACCAGCGGATCCATAGGCAATCAGCCCCAGCATTTT. Protein product: CATSGSIGNQPQHF. Full variable domain (remainder filled in from reference TRBV15 and TRBJ1-5): DAMVIQNPRYQVTQFGKPVTLSCSQTLNHNVMYWYQQKSSQAPKLLFHYYDKDFNNEADTPDNFQSRRPNTSFCFLDIRSPGLGDTAMYLCATSGSIGNQPQHFGDGTRLSIL.

J is TRBJ1-5 and V is TRBV29-1, with no clear D. The CDR3 spans 13 residues. The germline V gene has CDR1 SQVTM and CDR2 ANQGSEA. Trimming took 5 bases from V and 5 from J, leaving 13 bases between them. The CDR3 bases are TGCAGCGTTACCCAGGACGAGCATCAGCCCCAGCATTTT. Amino acid sequence: CSVTQDEHQPQHF.

J is TRBJ1-2 and V is TRBV12-3 or TRBV12-4; D may be TRBD1 (6 bases). The CDR3 covers 13 residues. The V gene lost 3 bases and the J gene lost 7 bases, with 12 bases spanning the gap. CDR3 sequence reads: CASSLSGERGYTF. The CDR3 DNA sequence: TGTGCCAGCAGTTTGTCAGGGGAACGTGGCTACACCTTC.

V usage is TRBV4-1 and J usage is TRBJ1-6; D is unresolved. V was clipped by 1 base and J by 9 bases, with 4 bases between them. The CDR3 is 12 residues long. Germline CDR1 is MGHRA and CDR2 is YSYEKL. In DNA form, the CDR3 reads TGCGCCAGCAGCCAAGGGGCTTCACCCCTCCACTTT. Residues: CASSQGASPLHF.

This CDR3 reads CASSPTHQGWAEAFF. The DNA of the CDR3 is TGTGCCAGCAGCCCCACCCACCAGGGCTGGGCTGAAGCTTTCTTT. This chain uses TRBV3-1 (or the pseudogene TRBV3-2) with TRBJ1-1; a possible D gene is TRBD1 (5 bases). This CDR3 region has 15 residues. CDR1 LGHDT and CDR2 YNNKEL come from the germline V gene (reference sequence). V dropped 4 bases and J dropped 6 bases, with 18 bases sitting between them.

The chain employs TRBV28 and TRBJ1-5; no reliable D call. Looked up from germline, CDR1 is MDHEN and CDR2 is SYDVKM. The CDR3 sequence is 13 residues long. V was cut by 6 bases and J by 9 bases, with 15 bases left in between. CDR3 in DNA: TGTGCCAGCAGCCCAGGACGGGTTCTGCCCCAGCATTTT. Its translation: CASSPGRVLPQHF.

The rearrangement joins TRBV6-5 to TRBJ1-1; D ambiguous. Trimming stripped 6 bases from V and 0 bases from J, with 11 bases between. Germline lookup yields CDR1 MNHEY and CDR2 SVGAGI. CDR3 length equals 14 residues. The CDR3 DNA reads as TGTGCCAGCAGGGGCTGGGAGATGAACACTGAAGCTTTCTTT. It codes for CASRGWEMNTEAFF.

This chain joins TRBV15 and TRBJ2-1; possibly TRBD1 for D (6 bases). In germline, CDR1 is LNHNV, CDR2 YYDKDF (reference sequence). The CDR3 runs to 15 residues. V lost 0 bases, J lost 0 bases, and 6 bases lay in between. The CDR3 region has the DNA TGTGCCACCAGCAGAGACAGGGGCTCCTACAATGAGCAGTTCTTC. Its translation is CATSRDRGSYNEQFF.

The chain combines TRBV7-8 with TRBJ1-1; D perhaps matches TRBD1 (5 bases). V lost 1 base and J lost 4, with 10 bases in between. This CDR3 has 14 amino acids. Germline lookup yields CDR1 SGHVS and CDR2 FQNEAQ. CDR3 protein: CASSLGQGSTEAFF. The CDR3 DNA sequence: TGTGCCAGCAGCTTAGGGCAGGGAAGCACTGAAGCTTTCTTT.

The chain uses TRBV6-2 or TRBV6-3 and TRBJ1-5; 7 bases map to TRBD1. Per the germline V gene, CDR1 is MNHEY and CDR2 is SVGEGT. The V gene end was trimmed by 4 bases and the J gene end by 7 bases; junction bases not matched to a gene: 7. The CDR3 length is 14 residues. CDR3 amino acids: CASSLGARGQPQHF. The CDR3 DNA reads as TGTGCCAGCAGTTTGGGGGCCAGGGGGCAGCCCCAGCATTTT.